This passage covers 5 T cell receptor beta chains from one sample sequenced in a study of CD8+ T cells in alopecia areata. Treatment denoted: oral pan-JAK inhibitor, 5-10 mg twice daily. Investigators isolated RNA and reverse transcribed it into cDNA to act as the sequencing template. This table comes from immunoSEQ multiplex PCR, and its TCRdb copy is limited to in-frame clones, with some not included. The table has around 290,000 clones, about 62% seen once. The source material was CD4+ T cells sorted from blood, sampled at week 24, from a patient treated with tofacitinib. These receptors all stem from a human donor with alopecia areata.

The DNA of the CDR3 is TGTGCCTGGGGGAGGGACAGGGATTACGAGCAGTACTTC. It translates to CAWGRDRDYEQYF. The chain recombines TRBV30 with TRBJ2-7; 9 bases fit TRBD1. The CDR3 loop spans 13 amino acids. Germline V gives CDR1 GTSNPN, CDR2 SVGIG (reference sequence). V was pared by 5 bases and J by 4 bases, with 6 bases of the junction left unmatched.

The chain recombines TRBV28 with TRBJ1-5; the D is unclear. The length of the CDR3 is 15 residues. From germline, CDR1 is MDHEN and CDR2 SYDVKM. Trimming shortened V by 2 bases and J by 4 bases, and 12 bases separated the two germline ends. The CDR3, as DNA: TGTGCCAGCAGTTTAAGCGGGCAGGCTAATCAGCCCCAGCATTTT. Amino acids: CASSLSGQANQPQHF.

The rearrangement links TRBV19 to TRBJ2-3; D possibly corresponds to TRBD2 (6 bases). Germline V gives CDR1 LNHDA, CDR2 SQIVND (reference sequence). V was pared by 1 base and J by 1 base, with 6 bases between. The CDR3 is 14 amino acids. CDR3 residues: CASSIAGGTDTQYF. The DNA of the CDR3 is TGTGCCAGTAGTATAGCGGGGGGCACAGATACGCAGTATTTT. Supplemented by reference TRBV19 and TRBJ2-3, the full variable domain reads DGGITQSPKYLFRKEGQNVTLSCEQNLNHDAMYWYRQDPGQGLRLIYYSQIVNDFQKGDIAEGYSVSREKKESFPLTVTSAQKNPTAFYLCASSIAGGTDTQYFGPGTRLTVL.

This clone was found a few times. J is TRBJ2-3 and V is TRBV29-1; D ambiguous. Per germline, CDR1 SQVTM and CDR2 ANQGSEA. The CDR3 sequence is 14 residues long. V shed 4 bases and J shed 6 bases, with 17 bases lying between them. The CDR3 region has the DNA TGCAGCGTTGGGTCGGGCTCCTCAAGGGATACGCAGTATTTT. Translation gives CSVGSGSSRDTQYF.

This clone was seen once. The J gene is TRBJ2-1, the V gene TRBV4-2, with D hard to call. V lost 0 bases to trimming and J lost 0 bases, with 6 bases between them. Germline V lookup: CDR1 LGHNA, CDR2 YNFKEQ. This CDR3 spans 15 amino acids. The DNA of the CDR3 is TGTGCCAGCAGCCAAGACCCGTTCTCCTACAATGAGCAGTTCTTC. It codes for CASSQDPFSYNEQFF.